The 15 T cell receptor beta chains below were found in one sample sequenced in a study of early T cells in non-severe SARS-CoV-2 infection. TCRdb passed the 5' RACE reads through MiXCR, listing each CDR3 protein once. The data hold about 83,000 distinct CDR3 sequences, with around 13% observed a single time. Material for sequencing was whole blood. These receptors were collected from an adult who was a healthcare worker with PCR-confirmed SARS-CoV-2 infection or an uninfected control (not recorded which).

This clonotype appeared many times. This chain connects TRBV9 to TRBJ2-7; maybe TRBD1 (5 bases). The CDR3 spans 13 residues. Trimming removed 4 bases from V and 3 bases from J, with 11 bases in between. In germline, CDR1 is SGDLS, CDR2 YYNGEE. For the CDR3, the DNA is TGTGCCAGCAGCCCGATAGGGGACTACGAGCAGTACTTC. This gives the protein CASSPIGDYEQYF.

This rearrangement joins TRBV9 to TRBJ1-1; no reliable D call. The CDR3 contains 13 residues. Germline CDR1 reads SGDLS; CDR2 reads YYNGEE. The V end was cut by 2 bases, the J end by 5 bases, with 10 bases between. CDR3 amino acids: CASSVGGSTEAFF. The CDR3 DNA follows: TGTGCCAGCAGCGTTGGAGGTTCGACTGAAGCTTTCTTT.

This clonotype was recorded many times. The V and J genes are TRBV5-1 and TRBJ1-4; D ambiguous. The germline V gene has CDR1 SGHRS and CDR2 YFSETQ. The CDR3 consists of 13 residues. V was clipped by 1 base and J by 2 bases, with 3 bases between them. CDR3 protein: CASSLNTNEKLFF. In DNA form, the CDR3 reads TGCGCCAGCAGCTTGAACACTAATGAAAAACTGTTTTTT.

The table lists this clonotype with many counts. V and J are TRBV11-2 and TRBJ2-7; 7 nucleotides match TRBD1. The CDR3 runs 16 residues. Trimming at V came to 2 bases and at J to 3 bases, leaving 10 bases not matched to a gene. The germline V gene has CDR1 SGHAT and CDR2 FQNNGV. The CDR3 is CASSLFPGQTYYEQYF. The CDR3 DNA reads as TGTGCCAGCAGCTTATTCCCGGGACAGACTTACTACGAGCAGTACTTC. The full variable domain, its missing parts supplied by reference TRBV11-2 and TRBJ2-7, is EAGVAQSPRYKIIEKRQSVAFWCNPISGHATLYWYQQILGQGPKLLIQFQNNGVVDDSQLPKDRFSAERLKGVDSTLKIQPAKLEDSAVYLCASSLFPGQTYYEQYFGPGTRLTVT.

This clonotype was counted a single time. The chain combines TRBV7-9 with TRBJ1-3; tentatively, D is TRBD1 (6 bases). V gave up 7 bases and J gave up 0 bases, with 10 bases separating them. The CDR3 consists of 14 residues. CDR1 and CDR2 (germline): SEHNR, FQNEAQ (reference sequence). The chain's CDR3 is CASTKDSSGNTIYF. CDR3 bases: TGTGCCAGCACCAAGGACAGCTCTGGAAACACCATATATTTT.

This sequence joins TRBV4-3 and TRBJ2-7; TRBD2 matches at 8 bases. This CDR3 is 15 amino acids long. Germline CDR1 is LGHNA and CDR2 is YSLEER. V was pared by 4 bases and J by 3 bases, with 8 bases of the junction left unmatched. The CDR3 reads CASSLFRLAGYEQYF. For the CDR3, the DNA is TGCGCCAGCAGCCTATTTAGGCTAGCGGGCTACGAGCAGTACTTC.

V usage is TRBV11-2 and J usage is TRBJ2-7, with D perhaps TRBD2 (5 bases). Germline CDR1 is SGHAT and CDR2 is FQNNGV. This CDR3 comprises 14 residues. Trimming removed 1 base from V and 4 bases from J, with 11 bases in between. The CDR3 region has the DNA TGTGCCAGCAGCTTAGTCCGGAGCGGATACGAGCAGTACTTC. This sequence encodes CASSLVRSGYEQYF. Full variable domain (outside the CDR3, taken from reference TRBV11-2 and TRBJ2-7): EAGVAQSPRYKIIEKRQSVAFWCNPISGHATLYWYQQILGQGPKLLIQFQNNGVVDDSQLPKDRFSAERLKGVDSTLKIQPAKLEDSAVYLCASSLVRSGYEQYFGPGTRLTVT.

This clonotype was observed many times. The chain carries TRBV10-3 and TRBJ2-1; D possibly corresponds to TRBD1 (6 bases). CDR1 and CDR2 (germline): ENHRY, SYGVKD. The CDR3 covers 15 residues. V gave up 4 bases and J gave up 6 bases, with 16 bases separating them. The CDR3 protein is CAISGQTGTSNEQFF. Written as DNA, the CDR3 is TGTGCCATCAGTGGACAGACAGGAACAAGCAATGAGCAGTTCTTC.

This clonotype was seen a handful of times. The chain is built from TRBV5-4 and TRBJ1-1; TRBD1 matches 7 bases. The CDR3 is 15 residues long. V dropped 4 bases and J dropped 2; count of bases not matched to a gene: 8. The germline CDR1 and CDR2 sequences are SGHNT and YYREEE (reference sequence). CDR3 bases: TGTGCCAGCAGCAAATTTACAGGGGACAACACTGAAGCTTTCTTT. Translating it yields CASSKFTGDNTEAFF.

This clonotype was counted many times. J is TRBJ1-5 and V is TRBV28; 8 nucleotides match TRBD1. Per germline, CDR1 MDHEN and CDR2 SYDVKM. Trimming took 6 bases from V and 5 from J; bases not matched to a gene: 6. CDR3 length equals 14 residues. CDR3 amino acids: CASRPGGGYQPQHF. CDR3 DNA sequence: TGTGCCAGCAGACCAGGGGGCGGTTATCAGCCCCAGCATTTT.

V is TRBV5-6 and J is TRBJ1-2, with unresolved D. Trimming removed 4 bases at V and 2 bases at J, with 15 bases between. Germline-derived CDR1 and CDR2 are SGHDT and YYEEEE. The CDR3 consists of 15 residues. This chain's CDR3 is CASSRRRAPNYGYTF. The CDR3 bases are TGTGCCAGCAGCCGACGCCGGGCCCCGAACTATGGCTACACCTTC.

This clonotype appeared a few times. The rearrangement joins TRBV20-1 to TRBJ2-7; D is perhaps TRBD1 (7 bases). The V end lost 0 bases, the J end lost 6 bases, and 15 bases lay between the germline ends. This CDR3 contains 14 residues. Per germline, CDR1 DFQATT and CDR2 SNEGSKA (reference sequence). CDR3 coding DNA: TGCAGTGCTAGAGATTACGGCAGGGGGGCCGAGCAGTACTTC. It translates to CSARDYGRGAEQYF.

In its sample, this clonotype was seen many times. The chain uses TRBV11-2 and TRBJ2-5, with a possible D match to TRBD1 (7 bases). The V gene lost 4 bases and the J gene lost 3 bases, with 15 bases spanning the gap. CDR1 and CDR2 (germline): SGHAT, FQNNGV. This CDR3 has 15 residues. The CDR3 protein is CASSSFGGGKETQYF. Written as DNA, the CDR3 is TGTGCCAGCAGCTCTTTTGGAGGGGGCAAAGAGACCCAGTACTTC.

The V gene is TRBV9, the J gene TRBJ2-5; 9 nucleotides match TRBD1. The germline V gene has CDR1 SGDLS and CDR2 YYNGEE. The CDR3 runs to 16 residues. V was clipped by 3 bases and J by 4 bases; unmatched bases: 10. CDR3 bases: TGTGCCAGCAGCGATCCGGGACAGGGCTTGTTAGAGACCCAGTACTTC. Protein sequence: CASSDPGQGLLETQYF.

V is TRBV11-3 and J is TRBJ2-7; possible D gene TRBD1, 5 bases. This CDR3 has 16 residues. Germline CDR1 and CDR2: SGHNT and YENEEA. Trimming took 0 bases from V and 0 from J, leaving 12 bases between them. The CDR3 loop reads CASSLDRHRSSYEQYF. The CDR3 nucleotides are TGTGCCAGCAGCTTAGATCGGCACAGGAGCTCCTACGAGCAGTACTTC. Supplemented by reference TRBV11-3 and TRBJ2-7, the full variable domain reads EAGVVQSPRYKIIEKKQPVAFWCNPISGHNTLYWYLQNLGQGPELLIRYENEEAVDDSQLPKDRFSAERLKGVDSTLKIQPAELGDSAVYLCASSLDRHRSSYEQYFGPGTRLTVT.